This T cell receptor (beta chain) stems from a study of CD8 T cells in Susac syndrome. Trimming took off 2 bases at V and 0 bases at J, with 11 bases between the two ends. Per germline, CDR1 GTSNPN and CDR2 SVGIG (reference sequence). There are 16 residues in the CDR3. Random hexamers were used to reverse transcribe an amount of roughly 0.5 to 1 ug RNA. TCRdb called the immunoSEQ multiplex PCR reads again in MiXCR, with one record for every CDR3 protein. The table includes 100,000 or so distinct CDR3 sequences, under 95% detected once. The receptor comes from a human donor in good health. The sequenced material came from CD8+ T cells from PBMCs. This rearrangement joins TRBV30 to TRBJ2-6; the D gene is possibly TRBD2 (5 bases). CDR3 sequence (DNA): TGTGCCTGGAGTAGAGGGAAGCACTCTGGGGCCAACGTCCTGACTTTC. Translated, it gives CAWSRGKHSGANVLTF.